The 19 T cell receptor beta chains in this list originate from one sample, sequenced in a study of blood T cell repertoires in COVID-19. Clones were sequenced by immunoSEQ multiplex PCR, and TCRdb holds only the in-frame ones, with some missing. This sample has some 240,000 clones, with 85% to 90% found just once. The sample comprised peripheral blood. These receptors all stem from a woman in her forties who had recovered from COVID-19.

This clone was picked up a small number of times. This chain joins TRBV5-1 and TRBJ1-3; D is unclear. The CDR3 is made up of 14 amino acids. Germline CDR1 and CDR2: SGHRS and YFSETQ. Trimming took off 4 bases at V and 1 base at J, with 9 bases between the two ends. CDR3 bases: TGCGCCAGCAGCGACTATTCGTCTGGAAACACCATATATTTT. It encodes CASSDYSSGNTIYF.

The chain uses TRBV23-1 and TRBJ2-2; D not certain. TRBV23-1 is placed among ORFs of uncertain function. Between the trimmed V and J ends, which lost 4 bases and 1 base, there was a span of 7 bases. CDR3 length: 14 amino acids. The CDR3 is CASSPHRNTGELFF. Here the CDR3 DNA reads TGCGCCAGCAGTCCCCACAGGAACACCGGGGAGCTGTTTTTT.

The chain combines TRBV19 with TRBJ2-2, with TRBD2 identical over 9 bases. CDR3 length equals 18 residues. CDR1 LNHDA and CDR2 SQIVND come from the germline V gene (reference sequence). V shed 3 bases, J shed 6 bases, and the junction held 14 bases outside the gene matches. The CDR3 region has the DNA TGTGCCAGTAGTATCCCCTTTGGGGCGGGGGGGCCCCCCGGGGAGCTGTTTTTT. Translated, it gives CASSIPFGAGGPPGELFF.

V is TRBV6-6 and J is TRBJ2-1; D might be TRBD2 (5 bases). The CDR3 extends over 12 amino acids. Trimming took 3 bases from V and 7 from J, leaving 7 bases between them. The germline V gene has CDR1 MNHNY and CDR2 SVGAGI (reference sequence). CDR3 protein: CASSYGGNEQFF. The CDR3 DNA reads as TGTGCCAGCAGTTATGGAGGTAATGAGCAGTTCTTC.

The CDR3 here is CASSQEGARGAFF. The CDR3 region has the DNA TGCGCCAGCAGCCAAGAAGGCGCACGGGGGGCTTTCTTT. This rearrangement joins TRBV4-3 to TRBJ1-1; TRBD1 might be the D (5 bases). Germline-derived CDR1 and CDR2 are LGHNA and YSLEER. CDR3 length: 13 residues. V was clipped by 0 bases and J by 11 bases, with 13 bases between them.

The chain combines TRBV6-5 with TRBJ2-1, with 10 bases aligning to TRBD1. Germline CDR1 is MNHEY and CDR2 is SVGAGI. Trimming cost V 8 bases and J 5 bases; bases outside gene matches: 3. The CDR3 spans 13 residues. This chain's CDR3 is CASLGTGDNEQFF. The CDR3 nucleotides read TGTGCCAGCCTAGGGACAGGGGACAATGAGCAGTTCTTC.

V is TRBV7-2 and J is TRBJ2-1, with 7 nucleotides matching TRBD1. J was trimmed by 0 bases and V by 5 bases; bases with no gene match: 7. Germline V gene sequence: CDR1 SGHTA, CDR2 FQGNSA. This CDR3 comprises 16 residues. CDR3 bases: TGTGCCAGCAGCCTTCAGACAGGGAGCTCCTACAATGAGCAGTTCTTC. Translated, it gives CASSLQTGSSYNEQFF.

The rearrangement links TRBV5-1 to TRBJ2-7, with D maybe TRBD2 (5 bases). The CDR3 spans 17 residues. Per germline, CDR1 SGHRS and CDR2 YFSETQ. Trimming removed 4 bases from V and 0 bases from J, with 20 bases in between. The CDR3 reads CASSPSPGDPPSYEQYF. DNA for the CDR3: TGCGCCAGCAGCCCCTCACCCGGGGATCCACCCTCCTACGAGCAGTACTTC.

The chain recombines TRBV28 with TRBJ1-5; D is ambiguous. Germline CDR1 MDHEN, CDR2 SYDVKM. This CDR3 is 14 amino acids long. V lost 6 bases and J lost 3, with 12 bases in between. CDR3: CASSQEVINQPQHF. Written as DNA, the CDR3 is TGTGCCAGCAGCCAGGAGGTGATCAATCAGCCCCAGCATTTT.

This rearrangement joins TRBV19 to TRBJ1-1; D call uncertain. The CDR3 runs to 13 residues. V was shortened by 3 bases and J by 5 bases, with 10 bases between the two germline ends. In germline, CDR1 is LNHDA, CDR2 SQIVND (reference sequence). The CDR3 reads CASSINGGTEAFF. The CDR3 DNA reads TGTGCCAGTAGTATTAATGGCGGAACTGAAGCTTTCTTT.

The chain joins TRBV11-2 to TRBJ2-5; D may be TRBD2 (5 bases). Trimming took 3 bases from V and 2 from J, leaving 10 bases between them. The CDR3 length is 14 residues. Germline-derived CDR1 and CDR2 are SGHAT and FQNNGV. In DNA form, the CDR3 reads TGTGCCAGCAGCTTCTGGACTGGGCAAGAGACCCAGTACTTC. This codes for CASSFWTGQETQYF.

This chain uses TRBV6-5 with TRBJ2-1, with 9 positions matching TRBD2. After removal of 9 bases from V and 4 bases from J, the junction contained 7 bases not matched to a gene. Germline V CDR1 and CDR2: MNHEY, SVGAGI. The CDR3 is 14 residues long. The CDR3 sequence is CASCLAGNYNEQFF. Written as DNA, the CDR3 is TGTGCCAGTTGTCTAGCGGGGAATTACAATGAGCAGTTCTTC.

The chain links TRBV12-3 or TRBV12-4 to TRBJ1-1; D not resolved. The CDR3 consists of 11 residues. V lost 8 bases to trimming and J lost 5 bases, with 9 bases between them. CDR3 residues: CASLTGTEAFF. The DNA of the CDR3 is TGTGCCAGCCTGACGGGAACTGAAGCTTTCTTT.

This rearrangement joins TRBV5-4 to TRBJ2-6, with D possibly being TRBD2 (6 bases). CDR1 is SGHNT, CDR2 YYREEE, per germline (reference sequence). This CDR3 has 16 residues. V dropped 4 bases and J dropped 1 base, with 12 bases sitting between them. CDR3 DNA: TGTGCCAGCAGCCCTCCGGGACTGTCTGGGGCCAACGTCCTGACTTTC. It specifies CASSPPGLSGANVLTF.

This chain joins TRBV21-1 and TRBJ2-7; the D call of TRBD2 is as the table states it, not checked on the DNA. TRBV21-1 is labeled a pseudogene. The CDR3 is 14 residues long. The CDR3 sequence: CASSKARKVYEQYV. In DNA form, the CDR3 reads TGTGCCAGCAGCAAAGCGCGAAAAGTATACGAGCAGTACGTC.

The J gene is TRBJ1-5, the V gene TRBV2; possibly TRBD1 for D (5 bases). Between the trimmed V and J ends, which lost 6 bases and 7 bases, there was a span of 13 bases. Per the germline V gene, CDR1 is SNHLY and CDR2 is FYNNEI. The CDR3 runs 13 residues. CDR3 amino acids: CASSGGYDQPQHF. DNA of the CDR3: TGTGCCAGCAGCGGGGGGTATGACCAGCCCCAGCATTTT.

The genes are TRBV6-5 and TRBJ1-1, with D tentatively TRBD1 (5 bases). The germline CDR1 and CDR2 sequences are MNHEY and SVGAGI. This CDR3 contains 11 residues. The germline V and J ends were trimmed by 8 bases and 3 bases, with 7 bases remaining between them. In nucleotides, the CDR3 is TGTGCCAGCGGCAGGGACACTGAAGCTTTCTTT. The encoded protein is CASGRDTEAFF.

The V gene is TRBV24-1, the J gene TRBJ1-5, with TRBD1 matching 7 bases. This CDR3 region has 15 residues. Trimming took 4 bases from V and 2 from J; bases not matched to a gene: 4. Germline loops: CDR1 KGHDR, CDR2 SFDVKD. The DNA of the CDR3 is TGTGCCACCAGTGACCCAGGGACAGGCAATCAGCCCCAGCATTTT. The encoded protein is CATSDPGTGNQPQHF.

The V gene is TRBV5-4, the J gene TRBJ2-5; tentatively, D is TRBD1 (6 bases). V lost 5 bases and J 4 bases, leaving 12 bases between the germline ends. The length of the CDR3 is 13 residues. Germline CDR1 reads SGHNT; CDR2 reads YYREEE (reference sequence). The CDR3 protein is CASRSQGSETQYF. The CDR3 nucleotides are TGTGCCAGCAGATCACAGGGCTCAGAGACCCAGTACTTC. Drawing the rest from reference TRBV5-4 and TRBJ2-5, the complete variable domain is ETGVTQSPTHLIKTRGQQVTLRCSSQSGHNTVSWYQQALGQGPQFIFQYYREEENGRGNFPPRFSGLQFPNYSSELNVNALELDDSALYLCASRSQGSETQYFGPGTRLLVL.